The 18 T cell receptor beta chains listed next were all sequenced from one sample in a study of control samples from healthy donors and cancer patients. Assay: immunoSEQ multiplex PCR; the TCRdb copy retains only in-frame clones and omits some. Here the sample spans 200,000 to 250,000 clones, just under 95% being singletons. Sequencing was carried out using blood. Receptor source: a man aged 45-65 years in good health.

This clone was observed a single time. The chain employs TRBV27 and TRBJ1-4; maybe TRBD1 (5 bases). The germline gives CDR1 MNHEY, CDR2 SMNVEV (reference sequence). The CDR3 length is 18 residues. Trimming shortened V by 2 bases and J by 0 bases, and 16 bases separated the two germline ends. CDR3 DNA: TGTGCCAGCAGTTTAAAGGGGATTGGAGTCGCAACTAATGAAAAACTGTTTTTT. Protein sequence: CASSLKGIGVATNEKLFF. The full variable domain, completed using reference TRBV27 and TRBJ1-4, is EAQVTQNPRYLITVTGKKLTVTCSQNMNHEYMSWYRQDPGLGLRQIYYSMNVEVTDKGDVPEGYKVSRKEKRNFPLILESPSPNQTSLYFCASSLKGIGVATNEKLFFGSGTQLSVL.

V gene TRBV7-9 combines with J gene TRBJ2-3, with D hard to call. Germline V CDR1 and CDR2: SEHNR, FQNEAQ (reference sequence). This CDR3 is 14 amino acids long. V lost 5 bases, J lost 2 bases, and 11 bases lay in between. Here the CDR3 DNA reads TGTGCCAGCAGCCCGGGTAGATTCACAGATACGCAGTATTTT. Protein sequence: CASSPGRFTDTQYF. The whole variable domain, filled in from reference TRBV7-9 and TRBJ2-3, reads DTGVSQNPRHKITKRGQNVTFRCDPISEHNRLYWYRQTLGQGPEFLTYFQNEAQLEKSRLLSDRFSAERPKGSFSTLEIQRTEQGDSAMYLCASSPGRFTDTQYFGPGTRLTVL.

The rearrangement uses TRBV9 and TRBJ1-2; the D is unclear. The germline V and J ends were trimmed by 0 bases and 5 bases, with 23 bases remaining between them. Germline V gives CDR1 SGDLS, CDR2 YYNGEE. CDR3 length: 18 amino acids. CDR3 in amino acids: CASSVGKTRATQGYGYTF. The CDR3 nucleotides are TGTGCCAGCAGCGTAGGGAAAACGAGGGCCACGCAAGGTTATGGCTACACCTTC.

The chain employs TRBV5-8 and TRBJ1-5; D perhaps matches TRBD1 (5 bases). The germline V and J ends were trimmed by 5 bases and 5 bases, with 20 bases remaining between them. This CDR3 spans 16 amino acids. CDR1 is SGHTS, CDR2 YDEGEE, per germline. CDR3 bases: TGTGCCAGCAGAACGTTCTTCCGGGACGGCTATCAGCCCCAGCATTTT. It codes for CASRTFFRDGYQPQHF.

The rearrangement uses TRBV16 and TRBJ1-1; D ambiguous. V lost 2 bases and J 1 base, leaving 5 bases between the germline ends. The CDR3 contains 13 residues. Germline values: CDR1 KGHSY, CDR2 FQNENV. The CDR3 nucleotides read TGTGCCAGCAGCCAAGGTGGGAACACTGAAGCTTTCTTT. It yields the protein CASSQGGNTEAFF.

This rearrangement joins TRBV30 to TRBJ2-1, with a tentative D call TRBD2 (6 bases). V lost 4 bases, J lost 6 bases, and 13 bases lay in between. The CDR3 covers 13 residues. Germline V gene sequence: CDR1 GTSNPN, CDR2 SVGIG (reference sequence). The CDR3 region is CAWTPTRINEQFF. In nucleotides, the CDR3 is TGTGCCTGGACCCCGACTAGGATCAATGAGCAGTTCTTC.

The chain carries TRBV7-2 and TRBJ1-2; possibly TRBD1 for D (6 bases). Trimming took 5 bases from V and 1 from J, leaving 14 bases between them. The V gene's germline CDR1 is SGHTA and CDR2 FQGNSA. The CDR3 consists of 15 residues. In nucleotides, the CDR3 is TGTGCCAGCAGCCCCCGGGGAGGGGGTAACTATGGCTACACCTTC. Translated: CASSPRGGGNYGYTF. The full variable domain, with the rest looked up from reference TRBV7-2 and TRBJ1-2, is GAGVSQSPSNKVTEKGKDVELRCDPISGHTALYWYRQSLGQGLEFLIYFQGNSAPDKSGLPSDRFSAERTGGSVSTLTIQRTQQEDSAVYLCASSPRGGGNYGYTFGSGTRLTVV.

The chain recombines TRBV10-1 with TRBJ1-1, with a tentative D call TRBD1 (5 bases). CDR3 length: 14 residues. V gave up 6 bases and J gave up 2 bases, with 13 bases separating them. The germline CDR1 and CDR2 sequences are WNHNN and SYGVQD (reference sequence). The CDR3, as DNA: TGCGCCAGCAGGGGACCTACTACAAACACTGAAGCTTTCTTT. It is translated as CASRGPTTNTEAFF.

The chain couples TRBV11-3 to TRBJ2-3, with TRBD1 identical over 10 bases. The CDR3 contains 16 residues. CDR1 is SGHNT, CDR2 YENEEA, per germline. V was clipped by 4 bases and J by 4 bases; unmatched bases: 8. CDR3 bases: TGTGCCAGCAGCTCCCGGGGGACAGGGGCGGCAGATACGCAGTATTTT. Translation: CASSSRGTGAADTQYF.

The chain recombines TRBV27 with TRBJ1-6; 7 nucleotides line up with TRBD1. After removal of 6 bases from V and 7 bases from J, the junction contained 21 bases not matched to a gene. The length of the CDR3 is 19 residues. Germline V gene sequence: CDR1 MNHEY, CDR2 SMNVEV (reference sequence). The CDR3 nucleotides are TGTGCCAGCAGGGATTTAAACGCGATCGGACAGGTCGTAAATTCACCCCTCCACTTT. Residues: CASRDLNAIGQVVNSPLHF.

This rearrangement joins TRBV4-3 to TRBJ2-7; TRBD2 aligns across 12 bases. The CDR3 is 18 amino acids. Losses at the gene ends were 0 bases for V and 5 bases for J; bases not matched to a gene: 11. CDR1 LGHNA and CDR2 YSLEER come from the germline V gene. As DNA, the CDR3 is TGCGCCAGCAGCCAAGAACCTAGCGGGGGGGGCAGGGTGGACGAGCAGTACTTC. Its protein is CASSQEPSGGGRVDEQYF.

This clone appeared a single time. The chain couples TRBV15 to TRBJ2-3; maybe TRBD2 (6 bases). There are 14 residues in the CDR3. The V end was cut by 5 bases, the J end by 7 bases, with 16 bases between. Germline lookup yields CDR1 LNHNV and CDR2 YYDKDF (reference sequence). CDR3 in DNA: TGTGCCACCAGCCGTGCGGGAAAAGAAAATACGCAGTATTTT. Amino acids: CATSRAGKENTQYF.

The chain couples TRBV29-1 to TRBJ2-1; TRBD2 agrees at 10 bases. The CDR3 covers 15 residues. V lost 1 base, J lost 8 bases, and 8 bases stayed unmatched. The V gene's germline CDR1 is SQVTM and CDR2 ANQGSEA. CDR3 coding DNA: TGCAGCGTTGAAGTTCCAGCGGGGGGGCCATATGAGCAGTTCTTC. It encodes CSVEVPAGGPYEQFF.

The chain has TRBV2 and TRBJ1-1; possible D gene TRBD1, 6 bases. Trimming took off 8 bases at V and 2 bases at J, with 12 bases between the two ends. The CDR3 runs 13 residues. Germline V gene data show CDR1 as SNHLY and CDR2 as FYNNEI. As DNA, the CDR3 is TGTGCCAGCCGAGGGGACATCAACACTGAAGCTTTCTTT. Translation gives CASRGDINTEAFF.

Comments on this clone: Mismatch with germline at one junction end may stem from a read error. Within the sample, other DNA sequences also encode this same CDR3. This chain connects TRBV7-2 to TRBJ1-5, with TRBD1 matching over 11 bases. The CDR3 is 17 residues long. Germline CDR1 SGHTA, CDR2 FQGNSA. For the CDR3, the DNA is TGTGCCAGCAGCACCTCCGGGACAGGGGGTAGCAATCAACCCCAGCATTTT. Translated: CASSTSGTGGSNQPQHF.

The chain recombines TRBV5-1 with TRBJ2-3; 16 bases align to TRBD2. Losses at the gene ends were 4 bases for V and 5 bases for J; bases not matched to a gene: 4. Germline V lookup: CDR1 SGHRS, CDR2 YFSETQ. The CDR3 extends over 16 amino acids. The CDR3 DNA follows: TGCGCCAGCAGCGAGGGACTAGCGGGGGGGCAAGATACGCAGTATTTT. The encoded protein is CASSEGLAGGQDTQYF.

The chain has TRBV28 and TRBJ2-7; tentative D call: TRBD2 (6 bases). Between the trimmed V and J ends, which lost 4 bases and 0 bases, there was a span of 22 bases. The CDR3 covers 18 residues. Germline V gives CDR1 MDHEN, CDR2 SYDVKM. The CDR3 protein is CASSWAGLRGSSSYEQYV. The CDR3 DNA is TGTGCCAGCAGTTGGGCGGGGCTGAGGGGTTCTAGCTCCTACGAGCAGTACGTC.

The V and J genes are TRBV5-6 and TRBJ2-7; D possibly matches TRBD1 or TRBD2 (6 bases each). Germline-derived CDR1 and CDR2 are SGHDT and YYEEEE. V dropped 5 bases and J dropped 6 bases, with 21 bases sitting between them. The CDR3 spans 15 residues. The chain's CDR3 is CASSLSSAGQIEQYV. CDR3 coding DNA: TGTGCCAGCAGTTTATCTTCTGCGGGACAAATCGAGCAGTACGTC.